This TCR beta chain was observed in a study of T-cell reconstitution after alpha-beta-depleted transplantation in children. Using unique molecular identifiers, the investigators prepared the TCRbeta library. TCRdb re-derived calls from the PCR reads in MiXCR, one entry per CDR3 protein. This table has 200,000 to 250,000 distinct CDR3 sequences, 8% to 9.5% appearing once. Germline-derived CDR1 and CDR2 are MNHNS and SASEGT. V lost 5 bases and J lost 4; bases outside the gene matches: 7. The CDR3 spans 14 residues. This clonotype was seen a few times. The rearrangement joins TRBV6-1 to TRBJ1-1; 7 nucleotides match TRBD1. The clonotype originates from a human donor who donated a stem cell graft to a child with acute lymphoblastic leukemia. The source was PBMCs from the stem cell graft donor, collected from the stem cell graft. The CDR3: CASSRVTGSTEAFF. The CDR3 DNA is TGTGCCAGCAGTCGTGTGACAGGGAGCACTGAAGCTTTCTTT.